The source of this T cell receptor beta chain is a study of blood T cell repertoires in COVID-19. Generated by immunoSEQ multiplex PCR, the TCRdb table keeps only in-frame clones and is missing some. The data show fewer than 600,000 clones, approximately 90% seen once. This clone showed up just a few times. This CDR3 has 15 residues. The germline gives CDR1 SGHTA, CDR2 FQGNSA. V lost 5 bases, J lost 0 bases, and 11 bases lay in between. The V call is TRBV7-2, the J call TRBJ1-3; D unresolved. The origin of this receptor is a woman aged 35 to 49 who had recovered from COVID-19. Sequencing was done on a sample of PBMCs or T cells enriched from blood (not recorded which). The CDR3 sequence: CASSPRGYSGNTIYF. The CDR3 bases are TGTGCCAGCAGCCCTCGAGGGTACTCTGGAAACACCATATATTTT.